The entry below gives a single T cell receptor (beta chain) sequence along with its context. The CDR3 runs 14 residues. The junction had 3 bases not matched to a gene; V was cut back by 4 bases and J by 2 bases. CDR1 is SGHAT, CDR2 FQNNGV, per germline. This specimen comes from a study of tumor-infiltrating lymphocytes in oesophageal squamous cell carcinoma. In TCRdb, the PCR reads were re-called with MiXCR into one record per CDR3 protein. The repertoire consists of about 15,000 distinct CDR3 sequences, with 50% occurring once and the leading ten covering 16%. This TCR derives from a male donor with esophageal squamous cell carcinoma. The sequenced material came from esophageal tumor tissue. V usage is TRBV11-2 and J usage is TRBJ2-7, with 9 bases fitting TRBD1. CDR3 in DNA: TGTGCCAGCAGCTCCGGGACAGGGCCCTACGAGCAGTACTTC. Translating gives CASSSGTGPYEQYF.